Sequencing of this TCR beta chain was carried out in a study of T cells in Graves' hyperthyroidism and ophthalmopathy. About the research overall: At initial diagnosis, before any treatment had begun, peripheral blood was obtained.

A remark on this clonotype: Its antigen remains unknown.

With a duration under 2 months, the hyperthyroidism was newly diagnosed in patients aged 18 to 65. Diagnoses rested on clinical symptoms, serum thyroxine and TRAb, thyroid ultrasound and orbital computed tomography. General study points: Most thyroid clonotypes with frequency above 0.001 were detected in blood.

CDR1 and CDR2 (germline): SGHDT, YYEEEE. The CDR3 covers 14 residues. V lost 2 bases to trimming and J lost 10 bases; unmatched junction nucleotides: 7. Amplification yielded TCR beta CDR3 regions, with RNA transcripts as the source. Initially, a first-round RT-PCR of the TCR CDR3 employed the HTBI primer set. TCRdb reprocessed the multiplex PCR reads with MiXCR, giving one entry per CDR3 protein. The table records 300,000 or so distinct CDR3 sequences, 18% of them present only once. This receptor was identified in a woman in her 50s with Graves' hyperthyroidism. The gene calls are TRBV5-6 and TRBJ2-1, with 9 bases fitting TRBD1. The sequencing input was blood. CDR3 DNA sequence: TGTGCCAGCAGCTTCGGACAGGGGACCAACGAGCAGTTCTTC. It yields the protein CASSFGQGTNEQFF.